Below, 9 T cell receptor beta chains from the same sample are listed, as sequenced in a study of graft-versus-host responses after intestinal transplantation. Profiling relied on immunoSEQ multiplex PCR, and the TCRdb table lists in-frame clones only, not all of them. Among approximately 10,000 clones listed, about 32% were seen once. The sample consisted of alloreactive CD4+ T cells from a mixed lymphocyte reaction culture, taken before intestinal transplant. The subset here: CFSE-low proliferating T cells sorted from roughly six-day pre-transplant mixed lymphocyte reaction (GvH or HvG direction). The receptors come from a human patient who received an intestinal transplant.

The table lists this clone with a few counts. The rearrangement links TRBV7-9 to TRBJ2-3, with 8 bases aligning to TRBD2. The CDR3 loop spans 16 amino acids. Germline V gene lookup returns CDR1 SEHNR and CDR2 FQNEAQ (reference sequence). J lost 5 bases, V lost 2 bases, and 9 bases had no gene match. The CDR3, as DNA: TGTGCCAGCAGCTTAAGGGGGGGGCTAGCGGGAGATACGCAGTATTTT. Residues: CASSLRGGLAGDTQYF.

This chain connects TRBV6-5 to TRBJ1-5, with D unclear. The germline gives CDR1 MNHEY, CDR2 SVGAGI. CDR3 size: 13 residues. Between the trimmed V and J ends, which lost 5 bases and 2 bases, there was a span of 7 bases. The CDR3: CASSELGNQPQHF. In DNA form, the CDR3 reads TGTGCCAGCAGTGAACTGGGCAATCAGCCCCAGCATTTT.

By its share, this clone is medium-sized. The V gene is TRBV28, the J gene TRBJ2-2; D assignment may be TRBD1 or TRBD2 (6 bases each). Trimming cost V 1 base and J 6 bases, with 12 bases left between them. The CDR3 covers 15 residues. CDR1 and CDR2 (germline): MDHEN, SYDVKM. DNA for the CDR3: TGTGCCAGCAGTTTATCTTCGGGGGCTGCCGGGGAGCTGTTTTTT. Translating it yields CASSLSSGAAGELFF.

The chain recombines TRBV19 with TRBJ2-7, with D possibly TRBD2 on 6 matching bases. Trimming shortened V by 2 bases and J by 3 bases, and 17 bases separated the two germline ends. Germline V gene sequence: CDR1 LNHDA, CDR2 SQIVND (reference sequence). The CDR3 has 16 amino acids. This CDR3 is CASSIIGGEGGYEQYF. For the CDR3, the DNA is TGTGCCAGTAGTATAATCGGGGGAGAGGGAGGCTACGAGCAGTACTTC.

CDR3 nucleotide sequence: TGTGCCAGCAGTTACTCGGTGGGGGAGGTTGTCAATGAGCAGTTCTTC. Protein: CASSYSVGEVVNEQFF. V usage is TRBV6-5 and J usage is TRBJ2-1; possibly TRBD2 for D (6 bases). V lost 0 bases and J lost 6, with 15 bases in between. Germline V CDR1 and CDR2: MNHEY, SVGAGI. The CDR3 contains 16 residues.

V gene TRBV7-9 combines with J gene TRBJ2-5; D gene unclear. Per the germline V gene, CDR1 is SEHNR and CDR2 is FQNEAQ (reference sequence). Trimming cost V 5 bases and J 5 bases, with 6 bases left between them. The CDR3 consists of 11 residues. CDR3 amino acids: CASSDSETQYF. The CDR3 DNA reads as TGTGCCAGCAGCGATTCCGAGACCCAGTACTTC. Complete variable domain (other parts from reference TRBV7-9 and TRBJ2-5): DTGVSQNPRHKITKRGQNVTFRCDPISEHNRLYWYRQTLGQGPEFLTYFQNEAQLEKSRLLSDRFSAERPKGSFSTLEIQRTEQGDSAMYLCASSDSETQYFGPGTRLLVL.

The CDR3 spells CASSQEAPEVQGLYEQYF. For the CDR3, the DNA is TGCGCCAGCAGCCAAGAAGCCCCGGAGGTACAGGGGCTTTACGAGCAGTACTTC. The chain recombines TRBV4-1 with TRBJ2-7, with 7 bases identical to TRBD1. CDR3 length equals 18 residues. The germline V gene encodes CDR1 MGHRA and CDR2 YSYEKL. The V gene end was trimmed by 0 bases and the J gene end by 4 bases; junction bases not matched to a gene: 15.

The rearrangement uses TRBV7-9 and TRBJ2-7, with TRBD2 matching over 10 bases. Germline lookup yields CDR1 SEHNR and CDR2 FQNEAQ (reference sequence). V lost 2 bases and J lost 6; bases outside the gene matches: 4. The CDR3 spans 14 residues. The CDR3 DNA reads as TGTGCCAGCAGCTTAACTAGCGGGAAGGCCGAGCAGTACTTC. Residues: CASSLTSGKAEQYF.

The CDR3 loop reads CASSHGAVDGYTF. CDR3 coding DNA: TGTGCCAGCAGTCACGGGGCGGTAGATGGCTACACCTTC. The chain employs TRBV27 and TRBJ1-2; a possible D gene is TRBD1 (5 bases). Deletions cut 5 bases from V and 6 bases from J, with 13 bases between. This CDR3 contains 13 residues. Germline V lookup: CDR1 MNHEY, CDR2 SMNVEV (reference sequence).